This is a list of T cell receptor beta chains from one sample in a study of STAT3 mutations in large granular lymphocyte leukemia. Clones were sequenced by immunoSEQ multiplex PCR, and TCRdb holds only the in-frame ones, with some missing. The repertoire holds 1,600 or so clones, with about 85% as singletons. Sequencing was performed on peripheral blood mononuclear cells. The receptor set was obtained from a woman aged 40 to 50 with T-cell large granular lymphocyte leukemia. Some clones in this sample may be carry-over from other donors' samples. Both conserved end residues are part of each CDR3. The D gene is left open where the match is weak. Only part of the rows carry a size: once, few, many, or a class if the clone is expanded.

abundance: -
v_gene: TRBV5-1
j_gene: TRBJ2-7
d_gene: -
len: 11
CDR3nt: TGCGCCAGCAGCTCCCAGGGGGAGCAGTACTTC
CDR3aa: CASSSQGEQYF

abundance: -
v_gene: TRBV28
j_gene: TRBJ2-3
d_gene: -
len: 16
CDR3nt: TGTGCCAGCAGCCGTCGAAAACGGGCGGGGACAGATACGCAGTATTTT
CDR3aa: CASSRRKRAGTDTQYF

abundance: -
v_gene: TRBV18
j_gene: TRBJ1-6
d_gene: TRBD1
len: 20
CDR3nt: TGTGCCAGCTCACCCTTGCGTGTACAGGGGATCCTCGGGTATAATTCACCCCTCCACTTT
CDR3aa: CASSPLRVQGILGYNSPLHF

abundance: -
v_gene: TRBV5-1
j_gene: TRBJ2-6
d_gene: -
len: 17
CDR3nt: TGCGCCAGCAGCTCCAACCCCCAGGGGTCTGGGGCCAACGTCCTGACTTTC
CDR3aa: CASSSNPQGSGANVLTF

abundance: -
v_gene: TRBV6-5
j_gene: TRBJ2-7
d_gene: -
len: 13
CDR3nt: TGTGCCAGCAGAGGGGGTCACCCCTACGAGCAGTACTTC
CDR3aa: CASRGGHPYEQYF

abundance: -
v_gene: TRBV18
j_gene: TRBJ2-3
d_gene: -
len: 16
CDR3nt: TGTGCCAGCTCACCACCGATAGGGACTTTTCCAGATACGCAGTATTTT
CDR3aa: CASSPPIGTFPDTQYF

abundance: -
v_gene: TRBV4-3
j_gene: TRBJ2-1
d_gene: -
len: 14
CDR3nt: TGCGCCAGCAGCCGGGGACCTACTGACAATGAGCAGTTCTTC
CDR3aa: CASSRGPTDNEQFF

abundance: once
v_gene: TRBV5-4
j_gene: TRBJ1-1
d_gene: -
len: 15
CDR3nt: TGTGCCAGCAGCCGTGGCGGGGCGAAATCCACTGAAGCTTTCTTT
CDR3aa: CASSRGGAKSTEAFF

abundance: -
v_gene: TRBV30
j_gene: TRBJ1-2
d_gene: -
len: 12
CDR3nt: TGTGCCGGGGAGCGGGTTTACTATGGCTACACCTTC
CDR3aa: CAGERVYYGYTF

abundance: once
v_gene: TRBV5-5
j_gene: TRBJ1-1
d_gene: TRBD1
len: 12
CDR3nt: TGTGCCAGCAGCCCTTCGGCAGGGGGAGCTTTCTTT
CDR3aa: CASSPSAGGAFF

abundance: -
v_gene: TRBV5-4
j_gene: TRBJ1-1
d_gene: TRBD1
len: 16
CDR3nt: TGTGCCAGCAGCTTGCTCCCCAGGGGGCGCGACACTGAAGCTTTCTTT
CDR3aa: CASSLLPRGRDTEAFF

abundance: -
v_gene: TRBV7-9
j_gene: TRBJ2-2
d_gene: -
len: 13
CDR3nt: TGTGCCAGCACCTCTCGGGACGGCGGGGAGCTGTTTTTT
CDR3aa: CASTSRDGGELFF

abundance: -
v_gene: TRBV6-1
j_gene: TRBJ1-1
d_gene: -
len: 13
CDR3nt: TGTGCCAGCAGTAACAACAGGGACACTGAAGCTTTCTTT
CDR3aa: CASSNNRDTEAFF

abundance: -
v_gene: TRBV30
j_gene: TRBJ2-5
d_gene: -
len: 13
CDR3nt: TGTGCCTGCGGGAGTTTACTCCAAGAGACCCAGTACTTC
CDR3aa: CACGSLLQETQYF

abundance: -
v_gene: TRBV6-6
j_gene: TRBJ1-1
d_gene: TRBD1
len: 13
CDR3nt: TGTGCCAGCCAGACAGGGTTGGGCACTGAAGCTTTCTTT
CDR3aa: CASQTGLGTEAFF

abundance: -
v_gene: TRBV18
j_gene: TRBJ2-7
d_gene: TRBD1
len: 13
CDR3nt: TGTGCCAGCTCACCACCCACAGGGGAAAAGCAGTACTTC
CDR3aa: CASSPPTGEKQYF

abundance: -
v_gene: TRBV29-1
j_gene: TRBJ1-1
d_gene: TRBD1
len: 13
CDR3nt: TGCAGCGTTGCCCGGGACAGGAACACTGAAGCTTTCTTT
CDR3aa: CSVARDRNTEAFF

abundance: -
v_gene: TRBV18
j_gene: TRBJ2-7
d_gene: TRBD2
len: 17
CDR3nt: TGTGCCAGCTCACAGGCTAGCGGGGGGCTTAGCTCCTACGAGCAGTACTTC
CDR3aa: CASSQASGGLSSYEQYF

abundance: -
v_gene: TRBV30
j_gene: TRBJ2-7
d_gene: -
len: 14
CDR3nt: TGTGCCTGGCTTCCGGGGACGGGGTCCTACGAGCAGTACTTC
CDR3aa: CAWLPGTGSYEQYF

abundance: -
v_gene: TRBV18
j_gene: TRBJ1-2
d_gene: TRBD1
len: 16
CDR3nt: TGTGCCAGCTCACCAGGCCCGGGACAGGGTTCGCATGGCTACACCTTC
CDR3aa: CASSPGPGQGSHGYTF

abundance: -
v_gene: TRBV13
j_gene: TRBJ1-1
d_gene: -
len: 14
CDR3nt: TGTGCCAGCAGCTTAGGTCTTGGGAACACTGAAGCTTTCTTT
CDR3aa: CASSLGLGNTEAFF

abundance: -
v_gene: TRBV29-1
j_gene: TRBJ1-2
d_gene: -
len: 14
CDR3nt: TGCAGCGTTGTAGGGGGATCCCTTCAGTGGGGCTACACCTTC
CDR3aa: CSVVGGSLQWGYTF

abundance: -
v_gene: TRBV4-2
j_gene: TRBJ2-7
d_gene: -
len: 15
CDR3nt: TGTGCCAGCAGCCAAGATGTTGGGGGTTCCTACGAGCAGTACTTC
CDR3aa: CASSQDVGGSYEQYF

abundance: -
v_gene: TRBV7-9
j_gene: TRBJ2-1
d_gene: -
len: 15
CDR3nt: TGTGCCAGCAGCTTAGTAGCAACCCAGGGAAATGAGCAGTTCTTC
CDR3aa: CASSLVATQGNEQFF

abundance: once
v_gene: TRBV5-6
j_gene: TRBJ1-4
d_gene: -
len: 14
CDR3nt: TGTGCCAGCAGCTTGGAGGGGCGATATGAAAAACTGTTTTTT
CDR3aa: CASSLEGRYEKLFF

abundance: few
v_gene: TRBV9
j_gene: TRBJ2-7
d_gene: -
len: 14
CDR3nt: TGTGCCAGCAGCGGGTACGGGCAGGGCTACGAGCAGTACTTC
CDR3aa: CASSGYGQGYEQYF

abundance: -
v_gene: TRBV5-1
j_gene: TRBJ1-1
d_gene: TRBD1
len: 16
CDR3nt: TGCGCCAGCAGCTTGGACCCGGGACAGAAGAACACTGAAGCTTTCTTT
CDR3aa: CASSLDPGQKNTEAFF

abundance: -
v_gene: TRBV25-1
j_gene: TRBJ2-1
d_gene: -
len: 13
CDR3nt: TGTGCCAGCAGTTCCAGGGGCTACAATGAGCAGTTCTTC
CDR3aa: CASSSRGYNEQFF

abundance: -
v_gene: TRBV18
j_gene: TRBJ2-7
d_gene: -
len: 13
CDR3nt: TGTGCCAGCTCAACTGACCCCTCCTACGAGCAGTACTTC
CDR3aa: CASSTDPSYEQYF

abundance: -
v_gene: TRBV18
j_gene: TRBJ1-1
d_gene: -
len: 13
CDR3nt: TGTGCCAGCTCACCAACGACACAATCTGAAGCTTTCTTT
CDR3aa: CASSPTTQSEAFF

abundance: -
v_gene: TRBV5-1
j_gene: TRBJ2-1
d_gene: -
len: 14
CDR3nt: TGCGCCAGCAGCTTGGACAGGGCCTACAATGAGCAGTTCTTC
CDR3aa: CASSLDRAYNEQFF

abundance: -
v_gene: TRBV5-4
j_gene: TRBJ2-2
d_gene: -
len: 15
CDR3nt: TGTGCCAGCAGCCAGGCCACAGGGTTTACCGGGGAGCTGTTTTTT
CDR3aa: CASSQATGFTGELFF

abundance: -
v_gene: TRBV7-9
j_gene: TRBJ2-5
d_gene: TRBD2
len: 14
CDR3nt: TGTGCCAGCAGCAGCGGGGGGAAGCAAGAGACCCAGTACTTC
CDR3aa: CASSSGGKQETQYF

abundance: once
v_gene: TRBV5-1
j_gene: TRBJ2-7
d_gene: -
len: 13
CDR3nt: TGCGCCAGCAGCGAGGCAGGGCACCGCGAGCAGTACTTC
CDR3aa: CASSEAGHREQYF

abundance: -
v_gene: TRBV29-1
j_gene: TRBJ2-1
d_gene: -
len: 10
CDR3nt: TGCAGCGTTGGGGACAATGAGCAGTTCTTC
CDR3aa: CSVGDNEQFF